These 26 T cell receptor beta chains were sequenced from one sample in a study of regulatory T cells in long-lasting Graves disease. Arm-PCR with iRepertoire HTBI primers amplified the CDR3 regions for these TCR beta libraries. TCRdb re-analysed the multiplex PCR reads in MiXCR, keeping a single row per CDR3 protein. The repertoire holds about 470,000 distinct CDR3 sequences, with less than 25% as singletons. The time point here: persistent/refractory GD, antithyroid drugs over 5 years with positive TRAb. The TCR library was made from RNA extracted from PBMCs. Specimen: peripheral blood mononuclear cells (PBMCs), collected when the disease was refractory, from a patient treated with antithyroid drugs. Receptors were obtained from a female donor with Graves disease.

This sequence joins TRBV20-1 and TRBJ2-4; 8 nucleotides match TRBD2. With V trimmed by 5 bases and J by 7 bases, 22 bases remained unmatched. There are 18 residues in the CDR3. Germline CDR1 is DFQATT and CDR2 is SNEGSKA (reference sequence). The CDR3 sequence is CSAPRDFERESKGNIQYF. The DNA of the CDR3 is TGCAGTGCTCCTAGAGATTTCGAGCGGGAGTCTAAAGGGAACATTCAGTACTTC.

Many counts were recorded for this clonotype. CDR3 nucleotide sequence: TGTGCCAGCAGCAGACAACAGGCTCCCTACGAGCAGTACTTC. Its translation is CASSRQQAPYEQYF. The V and J genes are TRBV11-2 and TRBJ2-7; D may be TRBD1 (5 bases). Germline assignment: CDR1 SGHAT and CDR2 FQNNGV. V lost 5 bases and J lost 2, with 13 bases in between. The CDR3 has 14 residues.

The chain recombines TRBV10-3 with TRBJ1-1; weak D call: TRBD1 (5 bases). CDR3 length: 15 residues. Trimming stripped 3 bases from V and 1 base from J, with 12 bases between. The germline V gene has CDR1 ENHRY and CDR2 SYGVKD. In DNA, the CDR3 is TGTGCCATCAGTGACCCGGGACCGAAGAACACTGAAGCTTTCTTT. Translated, it gives CAISDPGPKNTEAFF.

The sample holds many counts of this clonotype. In nucleotides, the CDR3 is TGTGCCAGCAGTTTAGCTCGGCAGGGGTCCTACGAGCAGTACTTC. It encodes CASSLARQGSYEQYF. The rearrangement uses TRBV28 and TRBJ2-7, with D perhaps TRBD1 (6 bases). The CDR3 is 15 residues long. Germline V gene lookup returns CDR1 MDHEN and CDR2 SYDVKM. Trimming shortened V by 2 bases and J by 1 base, and 12 bases separated the two germline ends. The whole variable domain, filled in from reference TRBV28 and TRBJ2-7, reads DVKVTQSSRYLVKRTGEKVFLECVQDMDHENMFWYRQDPGLGLRLIYFSYDVKMKEKGDIPEGYSVSREKKERFSLILESASTNQTSMYLCASSLARQGSYEQYFGPGTRLTVT.

The J gene is TRBJ2-3, the V gene TRBV15; D might be TRBD1 or TRBD2, each matching 6 bases. Germline CDR1 LNHNV, CDR2 YYDKDF (reference sequence). V shed 6 bases and J shed 1 base, with 17 bases lying between them. The CDR3 consists of 16 residues. CDR3 bases: TGTGCCACCAGTTTCGAAGGGGGGTCCGGCACAGATACGCAGTATTTT. Translating gives CATSFEGGSGTDTQYF. Filled out from reference TRBV15 and TRBJ2-3, the complete variable domain reads DAMVIQNPRYQVTQFGKPVTLSCSQTLNHNVMYWYQQKSSQAPKLLFHYYDKDFNNEADTPDNFQSRRPNTSFCFLDIRSPGLGDTAMYLCATSFEGGSGTDTQYFGPGTRLTVL.

The chain uses TRBV20-1 and TRBJ2-7, with 9 bases aligning to TRBD2. The CDR3 totals 14 residues. Losses at the gene ends were 6 bases for V and 7 bases for J; bases not matched to a gene: 13. From germline, CDR1 is DFQATT and CDR2 SNEGSKA (reference sequence). The chain's CDR3 is CSAELAGAPREQYF. The CDR3 nucleotides are TGCAGTGCCGAACTAGCGGGCGCTCCCCGGGAGCAGTACTTC.

This clonotype was found many times. The chain joins TRBV6-1 to TRBJ2-5; D is possibly TRBD1 (6 bases). The CDR3 extends over 15 amino acids. The V gene lost 7 bases and the J gene lost 4 bases, with 19 bases spanning the gap. The germline V gene encodes CDR1 MNHNS and CDR2 SASEGT. The DNA of the CDR3 is TGTGCCAGCACTCAGCAGGGGCAAGTTGCAGAGACCCAGTACTTC. Amino acid sequence: CASTQQGQVAETQYF.

About this clonotype itself: Germline and junction disagree at one end, which may indicate a read error. The chain combines TRBV11-2 with TRBJ2-2; the D gene is possibly TRBD2 (5 bases). Germline V gives CDR1 SGHAT, CDR2 FQNNGV. This CDR3 comprises 13 residues. The CDR3 spells CASSLDLSGELSF. CDR3 coding DNA: TGTGCCAGCAGCTTAGACCTGTCCGGGGAGCTGTCTTTT.

The J gene is TRBJ1-1, the V gene TRBV18, with 9 bases aligning to TRBD1. V shed 3 bases, J shed 8 bases, and the junction held 4 bases outside the gene matches. The CDR3 consists of 13 residues. Germline V gene sequence: CDR1 KGHSH, CDR2 LQKENI. The CDR3 loop reads CASSPKQGAEAFF. In DNA form, the CDR3 reads TGTGCCAGCTCACCTAAACAGGGGGCCGAAGCTTTCTTT.

The rearrangement links TRBV20-1 to TRBJ2-4; no clear D gene. CDR1 and CDR2 (germline): DFQATT, SNEGSKA (reference sequence). The CDR3 loop spans 12 amino acids. V was shortened by 5 bases and J by 4 bases, with 9 bases between the two germline ends. The CDR3 region has the DNA TGCAGTGCTCCCAAATCGAAAAACATTCAGTACTTC. Translation: CSAPKSKNIQYF.

Points on this clonotype: A much larger clonotype is one base distant, so this may be a read error. The genes are TRBV7-9 and TRBJ1-2; TRBD1 might be the D (5 bases). There are 14 residues in the CDR3. The germline V gene encodes CDR1 SEHNR and CDR2 FQNEAQ (reference sequence). The CDR3, as DNA: TGTGCCTGCAGCTTGGATCAGGGCGCAAGGGGCTACACCTTC. Translation: CACSLDQGARGYTF.

This clonotype turned up a few times. The chain is built from TRBV20-1 and TRBJ2-7, with D perhaps TRBD2 (5 bases). CDR3 size: 15 residues. V was pared by 6 bases and J by 7 bases, with 25 bases between. Germline V lookup: CDR1 DFQATT, CDR2 SNEGSKA (reference sequence). The CDR3 DNA sequence: TGCAGTGCGCTGGCCGGGGATCCAACCCCATTGGAGCAGTACTTC. It codes for CSALAGDPTPLEQYF.

This clonotype was seen ten or more times. The gene calls are TRBV6-1 and TRBJ2-7; perhaps TRBD1 as D (6 bases). The germline V gene encodes CDR1 MNHNS and CDR2 SASEGT. CDR3 length: 11 residues. The V and J ends lost 10 bases and 2 bases respectively, with 9 bases between them. The CDR3 sequence is CATEGAYEQYF. The CDR3 nucleotides read TGTGCCACAGAGGGGGCCTACGAGCAGTACTTC.

This clonotype was detected many times. This chain uses TRBV11-1 with TRBJ2-7; possibly TRBD2 for D (7 bases). Germline V gene data show CDR1 as SGHAT and CDR2 as FQDESV (reference sequence). This CDR3 contains 14 residues. Trimming removed 5 bases at V and 3 bases at J, with 14 bases between. CDR3 nucleotide sequence: TGTGCCAGCAGCAGGGGGGGAGACCTCTACGAGCAGTACTTC. Translated, it gives CASSRGGDLYEQYF.

This clonotype was counted a few times. DNA of the CDR3: TGTGCCAGCAGTTCTTCCCCGTTCTCCTACAATGAGCAGTTCTTC. It specifies CASSSSPFSYNEQFF. The chain has TRBV12-3 or TRBV12-4 and TRBJ2-1, with D uncertain. Deletions cut 4 bases from V and 0 bases from J, with 10 bases between. CDR3 size: 15 residues.

This clonotype was counted many times. V gene TRBV20-1 combines with J gene TRBJ2-5; D gene ambiguous. This CDR3 contains 14 residues. CDR1 and CDR2 (germline): DFQATT, SNEGSKA (reference sequence). V was shortened by 3 bases and J by 0 bases, with 11 bases between the two germline ends. The CDR3 bases are TGCAGTGCTAGGGGGTATCCGTACCAAGAGACCCAGTACTTC. This codes for CSARGYPYQETQYF.

The chain employs TRBV12-3 or TRBV12-4 and TRBJ2-1; 8 bases fit TRBD2. V gave up 3 bases and J gave up 7 bases; unmatched junction bases: 8. The CDR3 is 15 amino acids. The CDR3 is CASSFWGLAGNEQFF. In nucleotides, the CDR3 is TGTGCCAGCAGTTTTTGGGGTTTAGCGGGAAATGAGCAGTTCTTC.

This chain links TRBV20-1 with TRBJ1-3, with 7 bases fitting TRBD1. The CDR3 runs 14 residues. Trimming at V came to 5 bases and at J to 0 bases, leaving 4 bases not matched to a gene. The germline gives CDR1 DFQATT, CDR2 SNEGSKA (reference sequence). The CDR3 nucleotides are TGCAGTGCTCCTACAGGGGCCTCTGGAAACACCATATATTTT. Translation gives CSAPTGASGNTIYF.

CDR3 protein: CASSPGTSSASYEQYF. CDR3 sequence (DNA): TGTGCCAGCTCCCCTGGGACTAGCAGCGCCTCCTACGAGCAGTACTTC. This sequence joins TRBV18 and TRBJ2-7, with 9 bases matching TRBD2. CDR1 is KGHSH and CDR2 is LQKENI in the germline V gene. The CDR3 loop spans 16 amino acids. Trimming removed 6 bases from V and 0 bases from J; junction bases left unmatched: 9.

In this sample, this clonotype turned up a few times. The genes are TRBV7-9 and TRBJ2-7; a possible D gene is TRBD1 (6 bases). The V gene's germline CDR1 is SEHNR and CDR2 FQNEAQ (reference sequence). The CDR3 contains 15 residues. The germline V and J ends were trimmed by 1 base and 2 bases, with 12 bases remaining between them. CDR3 bases: TGTGCCAGCAGCTTAGTTCAGGGGCTTCCCTACGAGCAGTACTTC. Its translation is CASSLVQGLPYEQYF.

This clonotype has only a few counts. The chain joins TRBV5-1 to TRBJ2-7, with D possibly being TRBD1 (5 bases). Trimming cost V 0 bases and J 2 bases, with 9 bases left between them. CDR1 is SGHRS, CDR2 YFSETQ, per germline. The CDR3 is 14 residues long. The CDR3 loop is CASSLVPRAYEQYF. As DNA, the CDR3 is TGCGCCAGCAGCTTGGTTCCCAGGGCCTACGAGCAGTACTTC.

This clonotype was picked up a small number of times. This chain connects TRBV3-1 to TRBJ1-1; D remains unclear. V was shortened by 3 bases and J by 5 bases, with 13 bases between the two germline ends. The CDR3 runs to 14 residues. Germline loops: CDR1 LGHDT, CDR2 YNNKEL (reference sequence). The CDR3 sequence: CASSHHLAGTEAFF. The CDR3 DNA is TGTGCCAGCAGCCACCACCTTGCCGGGACTGAAGCTTTCTTT.

This clonotype was detected a few times. The V call is TRBV30, the J call TRBJ1-2; 8 bases line up with TRBD1. CDR1 and CDR2 from the germline V gene are GTSNPN and SVGIG (reference sequence). V was clipped by 5 bases and J by 4 bases; unmatched bases: 12. The CDR3 consists of 15 residues. Here the CDR3 DNA reads TGTGCCTGGGAGCTTTCGGGACAGGTGATCTATGGCTACACCTTC. Protein: CAWELSGQVIYGYTF. Full variable domain (missing parts from reference TRBV30 and TRBJ1-2): SQTIHQWPATLVQPVGSPLSLECTVEGTSNPNLYWYRQAAGRGLQLLFYSVGIGQISSEVPQNLSASRPQDRQFILSSKKLLLSDSGFYLCAWELSGQVIYGYTFGSGTRLTVV.

V is TRBV27 and J is TRBJ2-7; D is unclear. The CDR3 extends over 12 amino acids. The V end lost 6 bases, the J end lost 1 base, and 7 bases lay between the germline ends. Germline V gene data show CDR1 as MNHEY and CDR2 as SMNVEV (reference sequence). This CDR3 reads CASRAESYEQYF. CDR3 sequence (DNA): TGTGCCAGCAGGGCGGAATCCTACGAGCAGTACTTC.

J is TRBJ2-1 and V is TRBV2; the D is unclear. CDR1 and CDR2 from the germline V gene are SNHLY and FYNNEI. Trimming stripped 6 bases from V and 5 bases from J, with 8 bases between. CDR3 length: 12 residues. This CDR3 reads CASRYSNNEQFF. The CDR3 nucleotides are TGTGCCAGCAGGTACAGTAACAATGAGCAGTTCTTC.

The V call is TRBV6-1, the J call TRBJ2-7; 10 nucleotides agree with TRBD1. The J segment lost 2 bases and the V segment lost 4 bases, leaving 5 bases of the junction unmatched. CDR1 MNHNS and CDR2 SASEGT come from the germline V gene. This CDR3 comprises 15 residues. The CDR3 DNA reads as TGTGCCAGCAGTGCTTCGGACAGGGGGACCTACGAGCAGTACTTC. It is translated as CASSASDRGTYEQYF.